This entry describes one TCR beta chain. What it recognizes is unknown. The treatment denotes: approximately nine-day PBMC culture with coronavirus spike peptide pools or control peptides (ViraFEST assay). These data are taken from a study of vaccination and CD4 T cells after COVID-19. As for the study in general: The cells in question were stimulated using overlapping spike peptides derived from SARS-CoV-2, HCoV-NL63, HCoV-OC43 and HCoV-229E. Findings of the study overall: Looking at convalescent patients, a median approximately 86% of reactive clones were present only post-vaccination.

The Oncomine TCR Beta short-read assay was applied to DNA of cultured CD4+ T cells. TCRdb processed the PCR reads anew with MiXCR; each CDR3 protein has one entry. The sample yields over 8,000 distinct CDR3 sequences, roughly 23% seen once. The germline CDR1 and CDR2 sequences are SGHAT and FQNNGV. Trimming removed 5 bases at V and 3 bases at J, with 8 bases between. The CDR3 totals 12 residues. The origin of this receptor is a human donor with COVID-19. The rearrangement uses TRBV11-2 and TRBJ2-7; no clear D. The material sequenced was cultured CD4+ T cells from blood. The CDR3 DNA reads as TGTGCCAGCAGCCCGACGGACTACGAGCAGTACTTC. Residues: CASSPTDYEQYF.